A single sample gave rise to the 27 T cell receptor beta chains below, sequenced in a study of CD8 T cells in ankylosing spondylitis. Each CDR3 protein gets one entry after TCRdb re-called the 5' RACE reads with MiXCR. The profile shows tens of thousands of distinct CDR3 sequences, roughly 5.3% of them singletons. The sample was blood, either unsorted or a sorted T cell fraction (not recorded which). Source of these receptors: a female donor with ankylosing spondylitis or in good health (not recorded which).

This clonotype counts as medium-sized (0.01 to 0.1%). This chain links TRBV9 with TRBJ1-3; D is unresolved. This CDR3 region has 14 residues. Between the trimmed V and J ends, which lost 2 bases and 6 bases, there was a span of 12 bases. Germline V gene sequence: CDR1 SGDLS, CDR2 YYNGEE. CDR3 amino acids: CASSVTVSENTIYF. As DNA, the CDR3 is TGTGCCAGCAGCGTTACAGTATCGGAAAACACCATATATTTT.

This clonotype showed up many times. J is TRBJ1-1 and V is TRBV9; 7 bases agree with TRBD1. The germline CDR1 and CDR2 sequences are SGDLS and YYNGEE. The V segment lost 2 bases and the J segment 0 bases; nucleotides outside the gene matches: 4. This CDR3 region has 15 residues. CDR3: CASSVWDSMNTEAFF. The CDR3 DNA follows: TGTGCCAGCAGCGTCTGGGACAGCATGAACACTGAAGCTTTCTTT.

This clonotype came up many times. The chain carries TRBV9 and TRBJ2-7; unclear D gene. This CDR3 region has 16 residues. V lost 0 bases and J 0 bases, leaving 13 bases between the germline ends. The V gene's germline CDR1 is SGDLS and CDR2 YYNGEE. The CDR3 nucleotides read TGTGCCAGCAGCGTAGCCCCAGGCACGAGCTCCTACGAGCAGTACTTC. It specifies CASSVAPGTSSYEQYF.

V usage is TRBV9 and J usage is TRBJ1-6; a possible D gene is TRBD1 (5 bases). Germline CDR1 is SGDLS and CDR2 is YYNGEE. The V end lost 3 bases, the J end lost 7 bases, and 14 bases lay between the germline ends. The CDR3 loop spans 15 amino acids. CDR3: CASSGTGFGNSPLHF. The DNA of the CDR3 is TGTGCCAGCAGCGGAACAGGTTTTGGGAATTCACCCCTCCACTTT.

This clonotype has ten or more counts. This rearrangement joins TRBV9 to TRBJ2-1; 11 nucleotides line up with TRBD2. The trim removed 0 bases at V and 6 bases at J, leaving 5 bases unmatched. CDR1 is SGDLS and CDR2 is YYNGEE in the germline V gene. The CDR3 has 16 amino acids. The CDR3 loop is CASSVASGTSGNEQFF. The CDR3 DNA sequence: TGTGCCAGCAGCGTAGCCTCCGGGACTAGCGGCAATGAGCAGTTCTTC.

This clonotype occurred a few times. The V call is TRBV9, the J call TRBJ2-3, with TRBD2 identical over 11 bases. Per the germline V gene, CDR1 is SGDLS and CDR2 is YYNGEE. The CDR3 sequence is 19 residues long. V shed 0 bases and J 2 bases; nucleotides not matched to a gene: 11. The CDR3 region has the DNA TGTGCCAGCAGCGTAGGGGCTAGCGGGAGGAGGGGGGCCACAGATACGCAGTATTTT. This gives the protein CASSVGASGRRGATDTQYF.

Comments on this clonotype: This may be a read error, as it is one base from a much larger clone. V is TRBV9 and J is TRBJ2-1; no clear D. The CDR3 loop spans 15 amino acids. The V gene's germline CDR1 is SGDLS and CDR2 YYNGEE. Deletions cut 6 bases from V and 2 bases from J, with 15 bases between. The CDR3 DNA is TGTGCCAGCAACTCCCACTTGGCGGCCTACAATGAGCAGTTCTTC. Amino acids: CASNSHLAAYNEQFF.

In its sample, this clonotype was seen many times. The chain uses TRBV9 and TRBJ2-1; possible D gene TRBD2, 6 bases. Trimming took 0 bases from V and 8 from J, leaving 18 bases between them. The CDR3 totals 16 residues. Germline CDR1 reads SGDLS; CDR2 reads YYNGEE. The CDR3 loop reads CASSVGQLALQYEQFF. CDR3 in DNA: TGTGCCAGCAGCGTAGGTCAACTAGCCCTACAATATGAGCAGTTCTTC.

At least ten counts were recorded for this clonotype. This chain joins TRBV9 and TRBJ2-7; the match to TRBD2 covers 13 bases. CDR3 length: 15 residues. The V gene's germline CDR1 is SGDLS and CDR2 YYNGEE. With 7 bases clipped from V and 5 bases from J, the junction kept 9 bases outside the gene matches. This chain's CDR3 is CASGTSGRAHDEQYF. The CDR3 nucleotides are TGTGCCAGCGGAACTAGCGGGAGGGCCCACGACGAGCAGTACTTC.

The sample holds many counts of this clonotype. This chain uses TRBV9 with TRBJ2-5; maybe TRBD2 (5 bases). This CDR3 contains 15 residues. V lost 4 bases and J 4 bases, leaving 17 bases between the germline ends. Germline V gene sequence: CDR1 SGDLS, CDR2 YYNGEE. CDR3 bases: TGTGCCAGCAGCCCCGGGCCTGGTCGGGGAGAGACCCAGTACTTC. Encoded protein: CASSPGPGRGETQYF.

Many counts were recorded for this clonotype. The CDR3 nucleotides read TGTGCCAGCAGCGCCGGGGTAGCCTGGGGGATTGAAGAGACCCAGTACTTC. It yields the protein CASSAGVAWGIEETQYF. The V gene is TRBV9, the J gene TRBJ2-5; D possibly matches TRBD1 or TRBD2 (5 bases each). V was clipped by 3 bases and J by 3 bases, with 21 bases between them. The germline gives CDR1 SGDLS, CDR2 YYNGEE. The CDR3 spans 17 residues.

This clonotype was counted ten times or more. V usage is TRBV9 and J usage is TRBJ2-7, with D perhaps given as TRBD1 or TRBD2 (5 bases each). The CDR3 contains 15 residues. Trimming removed 3 bases at V and 6 bases at J, with 19 bases between. CDR1 is SGDLS, CDR2 YYNGEE, per germline. The CDR3 here is CASSGGPKRLGEQYF. CDR3 bases: TGTGCCAGCAGCGGGGGACCGAAGAGACTCGGCGAGCAGTACTTC. The complete variable domain, with remaining parts taken from reference TRBV9 and TRBJ2-7, reads DSGVTQTPKHLITATGQRVTLRCSPRSGDLSVYWYQQSLDQGLQFLIQYYNGEERAKGNILERFSAQQFPDLHSELNLSSLELGDSALYFCASSGGPKRLGEQYFGPGTRLTVT.

By its share, this clonotype is medium-sized (0.01 to 0.1%). The germline gene is not matched at one end of the junction; a read error may be the cause. The CDR3 is CASSFGRASNQPQHF. CDR3 in DNA: TGTGCTAGCAGCTTTGGCAGGGCTAGCAATCAGCCCCAGCATTTT. The chain combines TRBV7-7 with TRBJ1-5; weak D call: TRBD1 (5 bases). Per the germline V gene, CDR1 is SSHAT and CDR2 is FNYEAQ (reference sequence). The CDR3 has 15 amino acids.

This clonotype was counted at least ten times. The chain carries TRBV9 and TRBJ1-1; 8 bases match TRBD1. The CDR3 runs to 14 residues. Germline V gene data show CDR1 as SGDLS and CDR2 as YYNGEE. Losses at the gene ends were 4 bases for V and 1 base for J; bases not matched to a gene: 3. The CDR3 nucleotides read TGTGCCAGCAGCACCACAGGGGGGAACACTGAAGCTTTCTTT. Residues: CASSTTGGNTEAFF.

In its sample, this clonotype was seen many times. This sequence joins TRBV9 and TRBJ2-3, with D perhaps assigned TRBD1 or TRBD2 (6 bases each). CDR1 is SGDLS, CDR2 YYNGEE, per germline. The CDR3 extends over 13 amino acids. V was cut by 3 bases and J by 6 bases, with 11 bases left in between. Here the CDR3 reads CASSGQGRDTQYF. CDR3 DNA: TGTGCCAGCAGCGGCCAGGGGAGGGATACGCAGTATTTT.

By sample share, this clonotype is medium-sized (0.01 to 0.1%). The J gene is TRBJ2-1, the V gene TRBV9; maybe TRBD1 (6 bases). The germline gives CDR1 SGDLS, CDR2 YYNGEE. The CDR3 length is 16 residues. The V end lost 0 bases, the J end lost 0 bases, and 10 bases lay between the germline ends. The CDR3 sequence is CASSVEGTSSYNEQFF. The CDR3 nucleotides are TGTGCCAGCAGCGTAGAAGGGACAAGCTCCTACAATGAGCAGTTCTTC.

This clonotype was counted many times. This chain links TRBV9 with TRBJ2-3, with D unresolved. CDR3 length: 14 residues. Per germline, CDR1 SGDLS and CDR2 YYNGEE. V was cut by 3 bases and J by 4 bases, with 12 bases left in between. CDR3 nucleotide sequence: TGTGCCAGCAGCGCCTCACATCAGCCAGATACGCAGTATTTT. Translating it yields CASSASHQPDTQYF. The full variable domain, with the rest looked up from reference TRBV9 and TRBJ2-3, is DSGVTQTPKHLITATGQRVTLRCSPRSGDLSVYWYQQSLDQGLQFLIQYYNGEERAKGNILERFSAQQFPDLHSELNLSSLELGDSALYFCASSASHQPDTQYFGPGTRLTVL.

At least ten counts were recorded for this clonotype. The chain carries TRBV29-1 and TRBJ2-7, with D maybe TRBD2 (6 bases). The CDR3 loop spans 12 amino acids. Germline values: CDR1 SQVTM, CDR2 ANQGSEA. The CDR3 coding sequence is TGCAAAGAGTGGGAGGCTACCTACGAGCAGTACTTC. Its protein product is CKEWEATYEQYF.

The genes are TRBV9 and TRBJ1-5; D possibly corresponds to TRBD1 (5 bases). The V end was cut by 3 bases, the J end by 5 bases, with 15 bases between. The germline gives CDR1 SGDLS, CDR2 YYNGEE. CDR3 length: 15 residues. This CDR3 reads CASSEGGGEDQPQHF. CDR3 nucleotide sequence: TGTGCCAGCAGCGAGGGCGGAGGGGAGGATCAGCCCCAGCATTTT.

This clonotype has a handful of counts. The chain is built from TRBV9 and TRBJ1-1; D is unclear. The CDR3 totals 15 residues. Germline-derived CDR1 and CDR2 are SGDLS and YYNGEE. Trimming cost V 2 bases and J 1 base, with 12 bases left between them. The CDR3 loop is CASSVDQTWNTEAFF. In nucleotides, the CDR3 is TGTGCCAGCAGCGTGGATCAGACATGGAACACTGAAGCTTTCTTT.

This clonotype was counted many times. CDR3 sequence (DNA): TGTGCCAGCAGCCCCCCCGGGAGCGGAGCAGGGGAGCAGTACTTC. This gives the protein CASSPPGSGAGEQYF. The chain uses TRBV9 and TRBJ2-7; tentative D call: TRBD2 (6 bases). CDR3 length: 15 residues. Trimming stripped 4 bases from V and 7 bases from J, with 21 bases between. Germline V gives CDR1 SGDLS, CDR2 YYNGEE.

In its sample, this clonotype was seen many times. The V call is TRBV9, the J call TRBJ2-2; D is unclear. The V end lost 4 bases, the J end lost 6 bases, and 13 bases lay between the germline ends. CDR1 SGDLS and CDR2 YYNGEE come from the germline V gene. This CDR3 contains 14 residues. The CDR3 nucleotides are TGTGCCAGCAGCTTGACAATCCCACCCGGGGAGCTGTTTTTT. Protein sequence: CASSLTIPPGELFF.

This clonotype showed up many times. The chain couples TRBV9 to TRBJ2-3; no firm D call. CDR3 length: 12 amino acids. V was trimmed by 7 bases and J by 0 bases, leaving 6 bases between them. Germline CDR1 reads SGDLS; CDR2 reads YYNGEE. CDR3 sequence: CASESSTDTQYF. As DNA, the CDR3 is TGTGCCAGCGAGTCTAGCACAGATACGCAGTATTTT.

This clonotype was detected ten times or more. The chain couples TRBV25-1 to TRBJ1-5, with TRBD1 identical over 7 bases. V shed 8 bases and J 2 bases; nucleotides not matched to a gene: 6. The CDR3 totals 14 residues. The germline V gene has CDR1 MGHDK and CDR2 SYGVNS. In DNA, the CDR3 is TGTGCCAGCCCGACAGGGATAGGCAATCAGCCCCAGCATTTT. Protein sequence: CASPTGIGNQPQHF.

The chain uses TRBV9 and TRBJ2-2, with 8 bases that match TRBD1. Per the germline V gene, CDR1 is SGDLS and CDR2 is YYNGEE. Trimming took 4 bases from V and 2 from J; bases not matched to a gene: 7. The CDR3 is 16 amino acids. In DNA form, the CDR3 reads TGTGCCAGCAGCCCCCGGACAGGGTATAACACCGGGGAGCTGTTTTTT. Residues: CASSPRTGYNTGELFF.

Many counts were recorded for this clonotype. V is TRBV9 and J is TRBJ2-3; D is uncertain. Trimming pared 4 bases from V and 4 bases from J, leaving 10 bases between. In germline, CDR1 is SGDLS, CDR2 YYNGEE. The CDR3 has 13 residues. CDR3 in amino acids: CASSPSQADTQYF. In DNA form, the CDR3 reads TGTGCCAGCAGCCCCTCTCAGGCAGATACGCAGTATTTT.

Ten or more counts support this clonotype. The chain couples TRBV29-1 to TRBJ1-1; D not certain. The CDR3 runs 13 residues. Trimming stripped 2 bases from V and 0 bases from J, with 7 bases between. CDR1 is SQVTM and CDR2 is ANQGSEA in the germline V gene. The CDR3 DNA follows: TGCAGCGTTGAACGTCAGTTGAACACTGAAGCTTTCTTT. Its translation is CSVERQLNTEAFF.